The 30 T cell receptor beta chains listed next were all sequenced from one sample in a study of vaccination and CD4 T cells after COVID-19. Their antigens remain unidentified. Scientists ran DNA taken from cultured CD4+ T cells through the Oncomine TCR Beta short-read assay for sequencing. Using its own MiXCR run on the PCR reads, TCRdb lists one record per CDR3 protein. The table has fewer than 20,000 distinct CDR3 sequences, over 45% seen once. Treatment in this sample: roughly 10-day PBMC culture with coronavirus spike peptide pools or control peptides (ViraFEST assay). The source material was CD4+ T cells from blood, cultured in vitro. The receptors here all came from a human donor who had recovered from COVID-19.

In its sample, this clonotype was seen a few times. The chain has TRBV6-2 or TRBV6-3 and TRBJ2-3; 7 bases line up with TRBD2. The J segment lost 3 bases and the V segment lost 7 bases, leaving 4 bases of the junction unmatched. Germline V gene sequence: CDR1 MNHEY, CDR2 SVGEGT. The CDR3 extends over 13 amino acids. CDR3 protein: CASTSGGTDTQYF. As DNA, the CDR3 is TGTGCCAGCACTAGCGGTGGGACAGATACGCAGTATTTT.

The chain uses TRBV19 and TRBJ1-2; 7 bases line up with TRBD1. Germline CDR1 and CDR2: LNHDA and SQIVND (reference sequence). There are 11 residues in the CDR3. The ends lost 6 bases at V and 10 bases at J; junction bases unmatched: 5. CDR3 nucleotides: TGTGCCAGTAGCCCGGGACAGACCTACACCTTC. This gives the protein CASSPGQTYTF.

CDR3 coding DNA: TGTGCCAGCAGCCACCCACGGGAGCGGTCTTTCTTT. It is translated as CASSHPRERSFF. The chain couples TRBV7-8 to TRBJ1-1, with D unresolved. Germline V CDR1 and CDR2: SGHVS, FQNEAQ. V was trimmed by 5 bases and J by 12 bases, leaving 16 bases between them. The CDR3 is made up of 12 amino acids.

Within the sample, this clonotype is large (0.1 to 1%). The genes are TRBV7-6 and TRBJ1-5; weak D call: TRBD1 (6 bases). CDR1 and CDR2 from the germline V gene are SGHVS and FNYEAQ. V lost 2 bases, J lost 2 bases, and 7 bases lay in between. There are 14 residues in the CDR3. The CDR3 nucleotides are TGTGCCAGCAGCTTACAGGGGCGCAATCAGCCCCAGCATTTT. Its protein is CASSLQGRNQPQHF. The full variable domain, completed using reference TRBV7-6 and TRBJ1-5, is GAGVSQSPRYKVTKRGQDVALRCDPISGHVSLYWYRQALGQGPEFLTYFNYEAQQDKSGLPNDRFSAERPEGSISTLTIQRTEQRDSAMYRCASSLQGRNQPQHFGDGTRLSIL.

The rearrangement uses TRBV28 and TRBJ1-4, with 8 bases identical to TRBD1. The CDR3 is made up of 16 amino acids. Germline-derived CDR1 and CDR2 are MDHEN and SYDVKM. J was trimmed by 8 bases and V by 6 bases; bases with no gene match: 14. The CDR3 DNA reads TGTGCCAGCAGCTCCTCGCCCGGGACAGGAGGAGAAAAACTGTTTTTT. It codes for CASSSSPGTGGEKLFF.

The chain is built from TRBV10-3 and TRBJ1-1; D is possibly TRBD1 (5 bases). V lost 3 bases to trimming and J lost 0 bases, with 11 bases between them. The CDR3 runs to 15 residues. CDR1 and CDR2 from the germline V gene are ENHRY and SYGVKD. CDR3 bases: TGTGCCATCAGTGAACTGGAGGGGATGAACACTGAAGCTTTCTTT. Its translation: CAISELEGMNTEAFF.

This clonotype has just a few counts. As DNA, the CDR3 is TGTGCCAGCAGTAAGATCACAACGAGCAATCAGCCCCAGCATTTT. This sequence encodes CASSKITTSNQPQHF. The chain employs TRBV6-1 and TRBJ1-5; D not resolved. The CDR3 sequence is 15 residues long. Germline V gives CDR1 MNHNS, CDR2 SASEGT. V was cut by 5 bases and J by 1 base, with 12 bases left in between.

This clonotype was counted only a few times. CDR3 region: CASIARGGAGQPQHF. CDR3 DNA sequence: TGTGCCAGCATCGCCAGAGGGGGCGCGGGTCAGCCCCAGCATTTT. V and J are TRBV27 and TRBJ1-5, with 7 bases that match TRBD1. Trimming removed 7 bases from V and 6 bases from J; junction bases left unmatched: 12. This CDR3 has 15 residues. The germline V gene has CDR1 MNHEY and CDR2 SMNVEV (reference sequence).

This clonotype was detected only once. The V and J genes are TRBV20-1 and TRBJ2-7, with D tentatively TRBD2 (5 bases). V lost 3 bases, J lost 5 bases, and 14 bases lay in between. Germline assignment: CDR1 DFQATT and CDR2 SNEGSKA (reference sequence). CDR3 length: 13 amino acids. CDR3 residues: CSARQAFGDEQYF. CDR3 nucleotide sequence: TGCAGTGCTAGGCAGGCCTTCGGGGACGAGCAGTACTTC.

V is TRBV12-3 or TRBV12-4 and J is TRBJ2-6, with 7 positions matching TRBD2. The CDR3 loop spans 18 amino acids. Trimming at V came to 1 base and at J to 0 bases, leaving 6 bases not matched to a gene. The CDR3 nucleotides are TGTGCCAGCAGTTTAGTCGGCGGGGGTGGCTCTGGGGCCAACGTCCTGACTTTC. Amino acid sequence: CASSLVGGGGSGANVLTF.

This chain connects TRBV6-1 to TRBJ2-5; no reliable D call. Germline V lookup: CDR1 MNHNS, CDR2 SASEGT. The length of the CDR3 is 14 residues. Trimming cost V 4 bases and J 5 bases, with 14 bases left between them. In DNA, the CDR3 is TGTGCCAGCAGTGCGCGTGGGATGAGGGAGACCCAGTACTTC. Amino acid sequence: CASSARGMRETQYF.

In its sample, this clonotype was seen a few times. The rearrangement uses TRBV19 and TRBJ2-5, with 7 positions matching TRBD1. Germline V gene data show CDR1 as LNHDA and CDR2 as SQIVND (reference sequence). V dropped 6 bases and J dropped 3; count of bases not matched to a gene: 7. This CDR3 is 14 amino acids long. The CDR3 spells CASRRTGVEETQYF. The CDR3 nucleotides read TGTGCCAGTAGGCGAACAGGGGTGGAAGAGACCCAGTACTTC. Full variable domain (missing parts from reference TRBV19 and TRBJ2-5): DGGITQSPKYLFRKEGQNVTLSCEQNLNHDAMYWYRQDPGQGLRLIYYSQIVNDFQKGDIAEGYSVSREKKESFPLTVTSAQKNPTAFYLCASRRTGVEETQYFGPGTRLLVL.

The CDR3 DNA reads TGTGCCAGCATCTTGGGCGGGAGCTCCTATAATTCACCCCTCCACTTT. This gives the protein CASILGGSSYNSPLHF. The J gene is TRBJ1-6, the V gene TRBV2; D is ambiguous. Germline V lookup: CDR1 SNHLY, CDR2 FYNNEI. V was shortened by 7 bases and J by 0 bases, with 13 bases between the two germline ends. The CDR3 consists of 16 residues.

This clonotype was picked up one time. This chain joins TRBV5-6 and TRBJ2-7, with D tentatively TRBD1 (5 bases). Germline lookup yields CDR1 SGHDT and CDR2 YYEEEE. This CDR3 comprises 13 residues. Trimming stripped 4 bases from V and 3 bases from J, with 11 bases between. The CDR3 nucleotides read TGTGCCAGCAGCAGACAGATCGACTACGAGCAGTACTTC. This sequence encodes CASSRQIDYEQYF. Drawing the rest from reference TRBV5-6 and TRBJ2-7, the complete variable domain is DAGVTQSPTHLIKTRGQQVTLRCSPKSGHDTVSWYQQALGQGPQFIFQYYEEEERQRGNFPDRFSGHQFPNYSSELNVNALLLGDSALYLCASSRQIDYEQYFGPGTRLTVT.

The chain employs TRBV27 and TRBJ1-1; D perhaps matches TRBD1 (6 bases). The CDR3 has 17 residues. The V gene lost 4 bases and the J gene lost 1 base, with 19 bases spanning the gap. CDR1 and CDR2 from the germline V gene are MNHEY and SMNVEV (reference sequence). The CDR3 sequence: CASSSPTGRGGNTEAFF. As DNA, the CDR3 is TGTGCCAGCAGTTCGCCGACAGGACGAGGGGGGAACACTGAAGCTTTCTTT.

This clonotype has more than one count but fewer than ten. The chain couples TRBV28 to TRBJ2-5; 9 bases align to TRBD1. This CDR3 contains 15 residues. J lost 4 bases, V lost 7 bases, and 10 bases had no gene match. Germline CDR1 MDHEN, CDR2 SYDVKM. The CDR3 sequence: CASTKDRGQRETQYF. CDR3 nucleotides: TGTGCCAGCACCAAGGACAGGGGCCAGCGAGAGACCCAGTACTTC. The whole variable domain, filled in from reference TRBV28 and TRBJ2-5, reads DVKVTQSSRYLVKRTGEKVFLECVQDMDHENMFWYRQDPGLGLRLIYFSYDVKMKEKGDIPEGYSVSREKKERFSLILESASTNQTSMYLCASTKDRGQRETQYFGPGTRLLVL.

The J gene is TRBJ1-1, the V gene TRBV2; D is possibly TRBD1 (6 bases). In germline, CDR1 is SNHLY, CDR2 FYNNEI. V dropped 6 bases and J dropped 8 bases, with 13 bases sitting between them. The CDR3 extends over 12 amino acids. CDR3 sequence reads: CASSRDKGEAFF. CDR3 sequence (DNA): TGTGCCAGCAGCCGGGACAAAGGGGAAGCTTTCTTT.

This rearrangement joins TRBV5-1 to TRBJ1-5; D remains ambiguous. The V gene lost 5 bases and the J gene lost 1 base, with 7 bases spanning the gap. The germline V gene encodes CDR1 SGHRS and CDR2 YFSETQ. This CDR3 has 13 residues. CDR3 residues: CASSFDSNQPQHF. The CDR3 DNA reads TGCGCCAGCAGTTTCGACAGCAATCAGCCCCAGCATTTT.

The genes are TRBV20-1 and TRBJ1-3; D remains unclear. The germline V gene encodes CDR1 DFQATT and CDR2 SNEGSKA (reference sequence). The CDR3 is 14 amino acids. V lost 0 bases to trimming and J lost 3 bases, with 9 bases between them. CDR3 sequence: CSARESGLGNTIYF. The CDR3 DNA sequence: TGCAGTGCTAGAGAAAGCGGCCTTGGAAACACCATATATTTT.

The chain has TRBV15 and TRBJ1-3; D gene unclear. Trimming removed 5 bases from V and 4 bases from J, with 15 bases in between. The CDR3 consists of 15 residues. Germline values: CDR1 LNHNV, CDR2 YYDKDF (reference sequence). The DNA of the CDR3 is TGTGCCACCAGCCCGCTTACAGCACTAGGAAACACCATATATTTT. Protein product: CATSPLTALGNTIYF.

J is TRBJ2-7 and V is TRBV20-1, with a weak D call TRBD1 (6 bases). The CDR3 is 15 amino acids. V was trimmed by 5 bases and J by 0 bases, leaving 17 bases between them. Germline values: CDR1 DFQATT, CDR2 SNEGSKA (reference sequence). This CDR3 reads CSALHRAASSYEQYF. DNA for the CDR3: TGCAGTGCTCTCCACAGGGCAGCGAGCTCCTACGAGCAGTACTTC.

V and J are TRBV3-1 and TRBJ1-1, with TRBD1 identical over 7 bases. V gave up 3 bases and J gave up 3 bases; unmatched junction bases: 4. The CDR3 is made up of 14 amino acids. The germline gives CDR1 LGHDT, CDR2 YNNKEL (reference sequence). CDR3 coding DNA: TGTGCCAGCAGCCAGCAAACAGGGGACACTGAAGCTTTCTTT. Translated: CASSQQTGDTEAFF.

This clonotype was counted only a few times. The chain joins TRBV7-2 to TRBJ1-3, with a possible D match to TRBD1 (6 bases). The CDR3 is 16 amino acids. V lost 2 bases and J 0 bases, leaving 11 bases between the germline ends. Per germline, CDR1 SGHTA and CDR2 FQGNSA. CDR3 region: CASSLWDTRSGNTIYF. In nucleotides, the CDR3 is TGTGCCAGCAGCTTATGGGACACCCGCTCTGGAAACACCATATATTTT.

The V call is TRBV18, the J call TRBJ1-2, with TRBD1 identical over 7 bases. Germline V gene lookup returns CDR1 KGHSH and CDR2 LQKENI. This CDR3 has 13 residues. Trimming removed 3 bases from V and 3 bases from J; junction bases left unmatched: 1. The CDR3 DNA reads TGTGCCAGCTCACCTGGACAGGACTATGGCTACACCTTC. Amino acid sequence: CASSPGQDYGYTF.

This clonotype was detected once. The genes are TRBV20-1 and TRBJ2-4; D perhaps matches TRBD1 (6 bases). Germline assignment: CDR1 DFQATT and CDR2 SNEGSKA (reference sequence). Trimming pared 0 bases from V and 3 bases from J, leaving 9 bases between. The CDR3 covers 14 residues. This chain's CDR3 is CSAREAGVKNIQYF. The CDR3 DNA is TGCAGTGCTAGAGAGGCAGGGGTCAAAAACATTCAGTACTTC.

V is TRBV12-5 and J is TRBJ1-2; D remains unclear. Germline V gene data show CDR1 as LGHNT and CDR2 as FRNRAP. Trimming removed 5 bases at V and 0 bases at J, with 10 bases between. The CDR3 consists of 14 residues. The CDR3 here is CASGQPGTNYGYTF. In DNA, the CDR3 is TGTGCTAGTGGTCAGCCGGGAACTAACTATGGCTACACCTTC.

This rearrangement joins TRBV30 to TRBJ2-7; TRBD1 aligns across 10 bases. CDR1 is GTSNPN, CDR2 SVGIG, per germline (reference sequence). After removal of 5 bases from V and 3 bases from J, the junction contained 4 bases not matched to a gene. This CDR3 comprises 13 residues. The DNA for the CDR3 is TGTGCCTGGGCGGGGGACAGGGGCTACGAGCAGTACTTC. Amino acids: CAWAGDRGYEQYF.

The V gene is TRBV11-3, the J gene TRBJ2-7; 7 nucleotides agree with TRBD1. CDR3 size: 15 residues. Germline V gene sequence: CDR1 SGHNT, CDR2 YENEEA. The V and J ends lost 3 bases and 2 bases, in that order; junction bases with no gene match: 7. The CDR3 is CASSFETGPTYEQYF. CDR3 nucleotide sequence: TGTGCCAGCAGCTTCGAGACAGGGCCCACCTACGAGCAGTACTTC.

The V and J genes are TRBV7-2 and TRBJ2-3, with TRBD2 matching over 10 bases. V lost 4 bases and J lost 7; bases outside the gene matches: 2. The CDR3 sequence is 13 residues long. The V gene's germline CDR1 is SGHTA and CDR2 FQGNSA. This CDR3 reads CASSWTSGNTQYF. For the CDR3, the DNA is TGTGCCAGCAGCTGGACTAGCGGAAATACGCAGTATTTT.

This clonotype was counted between two and nine times. The CDR3 region is CASSPPPGTSEETQYF. The CDR3 DNA follows: TGTGCCAGCAGCCCCCCTCCAGGGACTAGCGAAGAGACCCAGTACTTC. The V and J genes are TRBV5-4 and TRBJ2-5, with TRBD2 identical over 10 bases. The junction had 9 bases not matched to a gene; V was cut back by 4 bases and J by 3 bases. Germline V gene lookup returns CDR1 SGHNT and CDR2 YYREEE (reference sequence). The CDR3 runs 16 residues.